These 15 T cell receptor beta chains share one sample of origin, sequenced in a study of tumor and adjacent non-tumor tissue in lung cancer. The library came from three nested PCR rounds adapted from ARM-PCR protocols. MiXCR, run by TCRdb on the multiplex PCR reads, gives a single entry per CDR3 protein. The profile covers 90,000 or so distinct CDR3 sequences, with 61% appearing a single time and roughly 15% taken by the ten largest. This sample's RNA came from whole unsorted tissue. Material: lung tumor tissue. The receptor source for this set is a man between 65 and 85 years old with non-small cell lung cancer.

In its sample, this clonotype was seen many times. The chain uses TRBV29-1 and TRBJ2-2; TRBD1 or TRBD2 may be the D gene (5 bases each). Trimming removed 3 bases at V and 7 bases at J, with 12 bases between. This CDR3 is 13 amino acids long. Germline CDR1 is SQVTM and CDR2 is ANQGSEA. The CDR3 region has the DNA TGCAGCGTTGAGTCCAGGGAGAGCGGGGAGCTGTTTTTT. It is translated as CSVESRESGELFF.

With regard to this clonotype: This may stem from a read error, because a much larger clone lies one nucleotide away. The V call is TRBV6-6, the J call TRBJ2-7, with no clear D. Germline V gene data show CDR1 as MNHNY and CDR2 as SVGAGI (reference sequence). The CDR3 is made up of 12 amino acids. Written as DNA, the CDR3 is TGTGTCAGCACCAGGAGCTCCTACGAGCAGTACTTC. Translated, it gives CVSTRSSYEQYF.

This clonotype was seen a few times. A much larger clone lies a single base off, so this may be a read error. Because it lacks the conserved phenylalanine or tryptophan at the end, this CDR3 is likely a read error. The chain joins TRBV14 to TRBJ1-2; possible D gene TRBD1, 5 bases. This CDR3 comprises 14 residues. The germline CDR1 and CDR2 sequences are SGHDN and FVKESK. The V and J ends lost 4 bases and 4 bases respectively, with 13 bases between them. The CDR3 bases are TGTGCCAGCAGCCGGAGAGGGGTTGTCTATGGCTACACCCTC. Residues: CASSRRGVVYGYTL.

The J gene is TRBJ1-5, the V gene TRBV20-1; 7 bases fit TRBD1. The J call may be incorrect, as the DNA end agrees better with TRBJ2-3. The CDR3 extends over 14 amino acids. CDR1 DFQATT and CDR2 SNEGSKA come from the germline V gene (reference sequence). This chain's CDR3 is CSAINRGLNQPQYF. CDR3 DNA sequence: TGCAGTGCCATTAACAGGGGCCTCAATCAGCCCCAGTATTTT.

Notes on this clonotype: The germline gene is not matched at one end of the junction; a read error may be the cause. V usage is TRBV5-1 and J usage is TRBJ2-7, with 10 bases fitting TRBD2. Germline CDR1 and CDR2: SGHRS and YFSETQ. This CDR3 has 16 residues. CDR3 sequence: CASSLVTSGNVDEQCF. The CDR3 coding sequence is TGCGCCAGCAGCTTGGTAACTAGCGGGAATGTTGACGAGCAGTGCTTC.

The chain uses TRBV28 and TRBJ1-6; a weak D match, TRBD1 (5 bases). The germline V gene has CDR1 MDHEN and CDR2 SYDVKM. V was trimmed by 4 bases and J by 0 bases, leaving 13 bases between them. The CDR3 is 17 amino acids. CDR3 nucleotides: TGTGCCAGCAGTTCGCGGGGGGAAAGCTCCTATAATTCACCCCTCCACTTT. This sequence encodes CASSSRGESSYNSPLHF.

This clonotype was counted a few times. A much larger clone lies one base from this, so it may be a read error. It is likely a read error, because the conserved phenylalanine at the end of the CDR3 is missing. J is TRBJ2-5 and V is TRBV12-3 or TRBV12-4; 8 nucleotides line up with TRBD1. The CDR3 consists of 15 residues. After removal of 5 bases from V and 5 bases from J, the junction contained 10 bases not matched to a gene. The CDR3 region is CASSISTGGSETQYS. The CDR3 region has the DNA TGTGCCAGCAGTATCTCCACAGGGGGAAGTGAGACCCAGTACTCC.

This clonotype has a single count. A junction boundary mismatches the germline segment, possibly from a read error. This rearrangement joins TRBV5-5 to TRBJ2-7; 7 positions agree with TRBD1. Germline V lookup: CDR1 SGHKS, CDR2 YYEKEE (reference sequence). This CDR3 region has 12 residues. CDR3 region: CTSSLMGQREYF. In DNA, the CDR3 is TGTACCAGCAGCTTGATGGGACAGAGGGAGTACTTC.

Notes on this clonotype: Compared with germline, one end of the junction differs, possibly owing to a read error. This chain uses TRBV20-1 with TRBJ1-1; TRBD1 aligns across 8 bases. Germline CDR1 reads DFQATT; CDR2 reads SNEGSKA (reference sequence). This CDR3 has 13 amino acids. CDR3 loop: CSALRQGFTGAFF. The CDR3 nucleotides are TGCAGTGCTCTCAGACAGGGGTTCACTGGAGCTTTCTTT.

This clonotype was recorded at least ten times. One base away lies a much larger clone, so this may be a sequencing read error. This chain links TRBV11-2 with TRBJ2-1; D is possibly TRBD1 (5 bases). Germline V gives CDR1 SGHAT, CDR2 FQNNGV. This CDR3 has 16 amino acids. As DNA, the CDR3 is TGTGCCGGCAGCTTAAGGAGTCGGCGGAATAGGGGTGAGCAGTTCTTC. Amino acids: CAGSLRSRRNRGEQFF.

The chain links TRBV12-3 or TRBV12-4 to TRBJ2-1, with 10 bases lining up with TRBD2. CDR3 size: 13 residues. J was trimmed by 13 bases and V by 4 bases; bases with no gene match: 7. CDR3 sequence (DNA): TGTGCCAGCAGTTCACGAACTAGCGGGACTCAGTTCTTC. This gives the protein CASSSRTSGTQFF.

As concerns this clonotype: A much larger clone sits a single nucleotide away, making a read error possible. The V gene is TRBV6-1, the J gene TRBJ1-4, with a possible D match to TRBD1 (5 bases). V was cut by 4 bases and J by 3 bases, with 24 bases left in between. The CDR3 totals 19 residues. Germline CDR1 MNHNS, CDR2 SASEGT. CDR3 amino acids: CASSVRFRDGQTANEKLFF. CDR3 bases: TGTGCCAGCAGTGTTCGCTTCCGGGACGGGCAAACAGCTAATGAAAAACTGTTTTTT.

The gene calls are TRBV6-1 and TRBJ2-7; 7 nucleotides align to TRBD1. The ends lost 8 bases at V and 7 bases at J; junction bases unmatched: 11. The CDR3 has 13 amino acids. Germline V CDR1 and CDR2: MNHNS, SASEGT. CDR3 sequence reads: CASVGTEVNEQYF. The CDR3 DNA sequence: TGTGCCAGCGTCGGGACAGAAGTGAATGAGCAGTACTTC.

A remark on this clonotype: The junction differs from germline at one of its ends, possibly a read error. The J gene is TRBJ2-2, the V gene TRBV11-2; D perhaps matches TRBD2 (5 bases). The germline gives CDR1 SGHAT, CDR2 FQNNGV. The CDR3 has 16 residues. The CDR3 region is CASSLFVATSTGELFF. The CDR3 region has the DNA TGTGCCAGCAGCTTGTTCGTGGCCACGAGCACCGGGGAGCTATTTTTC.

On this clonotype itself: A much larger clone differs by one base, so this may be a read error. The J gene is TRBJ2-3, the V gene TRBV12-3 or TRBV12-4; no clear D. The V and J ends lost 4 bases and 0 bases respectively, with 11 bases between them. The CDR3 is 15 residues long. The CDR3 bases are TGTGCCAGCAGTTCGTTGGGGATTAGCACAGATACGCAGTATTTT. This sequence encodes CASSSLGISTDTQYF.